This T cell receptor beta chain was captured by sequencing in a study of long-term antiretroviral therapy in people with HIV. The assay, immunoSEQ v3.0, was run at survey level. Repertoires were generated with immunoSEQ multiplex PCR, while TCRdb's copy carries only in-frame clones and drops some. This sample carries 21,000 or so clones, approximately 82% of them seen once, and the ten largest clones take 7.5% to 10%. Study-level points and caveats: Dominance of pre-ART expanded clones persisted, fluctuating and often declining after ART. Repertoires from HIV showed CDR3 length ranges narrower than those of controls.

This CDR3 has 16 amino acids. The germline V gene encodes CDR1 MDHEN and CDR2 SYDVKM. With V trimmed by 5 bases and J by 0 bases, 9 bases remained unmatched. Comments on this clone: Its specificity is unknown.

This receptor was obtained from a man in his forties or fifties with HIV. This specimen was unsorted PBMCs, taken at the start of antiretroviral therapy. The chain is built from TRBV28 and TRBJ1-2, with 7 bases fitting TRBD1. Written as DNA, the CDR3 is TGTGCCAGCAGTCTGGGGATCGACAGGGCTAACTATGGCTACACCTTC. The encoded protein is CASSLGIDRANYGYTF.